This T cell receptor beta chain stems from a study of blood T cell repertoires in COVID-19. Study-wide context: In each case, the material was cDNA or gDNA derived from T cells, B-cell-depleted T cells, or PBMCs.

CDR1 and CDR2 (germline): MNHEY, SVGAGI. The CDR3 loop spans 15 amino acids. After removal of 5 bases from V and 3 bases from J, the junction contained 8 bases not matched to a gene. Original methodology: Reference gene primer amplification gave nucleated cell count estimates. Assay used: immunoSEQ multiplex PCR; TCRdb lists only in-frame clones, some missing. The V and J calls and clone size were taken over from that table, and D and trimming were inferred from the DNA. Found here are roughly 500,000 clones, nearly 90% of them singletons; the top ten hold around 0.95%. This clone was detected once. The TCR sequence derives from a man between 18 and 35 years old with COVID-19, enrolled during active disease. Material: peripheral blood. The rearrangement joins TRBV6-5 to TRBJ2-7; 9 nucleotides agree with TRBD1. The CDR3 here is CASSPGQGIYYEQYF. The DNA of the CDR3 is TGTGCCAGCAGTCCGGGACAGGGCATTTACTACGAGCAGTACTTC.